This T cell receptor beta chain was sequenced for a study of blood T cell repertoires in COVID-19 (dated by TCRdb to the early 2020s). Some background on the complete study: Samples covering the acute and convalescent phases of COVID-19 were provided by collaborators in the United States, Italy and Spain. The samples were drawn from the first 160 participants of the ongoing ImmuneRACE study and from 950 to 1,500 subjects provided by 6 global collaborators. The repertoires were released in a freely available public database meant as a resource for research on the immune response to SARS-CoV-2. Where HLA class I and class II types were available, the types were taken from metadata supplied by the sample provider, not from assay-based typing. The material from the prospective study consisted of cDNA or gDNA derived from T cells, B-cell-depleted T cells, or PBMCs. Subjects who had been exposed to COVID-19, were actively infected with it, or had recovered from it provided the deeply sampled blood TCRbeta repertoires that made up the dataset. Nearly every sample came with metadata listing a de-identified subject ID, COVID-19 status, age in years and sex.

Based on the germline V gene, the CDR1 and CDR2 sequences are MDHEN and SYDVKM. The CDR3 numbers 17 residues from cysteine through phenylalanine. The CDR3 DNA has 51 bases and is translated from base 1. From V the trimming removes 1 base and from J it removes 1 base, while the gene matches leave 2 bases of the junction unaccounted for. The study at large found these results: The quantity of clinical and demographic metadata differed by source and by participant and was supplied without curation.

Another Seattle source contributed samples from volunteer blood donors who had recovered from COVID-19. The collaborating institutions used their own protocols to collect whole blood in K2EDTA tubes. For TCRbeta analysis, collaborators shipped samples as frozen whole blood, isolated PBMCs, or DNA extracted from either of those sample types. Notes on this clone: It lacks a known antigen. No clone much larger than this one lies a single base away; base qualities are absent.

The immunoSEQ Assay, a bias-controlled multiplex PCR, was used to amplify TCRbeta CDR3 regions from genomic DNA. The paper's data handling went like this. The number of nucleated cells in each sample was estimated by amplification of reference gene primers within the assay. To quantify the absolute abundance of each unique TCRbeta CDR3 rearrangement, sequence reads were collapsed and filtered. Productive Simpson clonality was computed per sample as the square root of Simpson's diversity index over productive rearrangements. TCRdb provides this immuneACCESS table in a form limited to in-frame rearrangements. Some clones are lacking; in checked studies, under half of them reflect an unresolved V gene, and why the rest are absent is not known. Clonal size and the V and J genes are those of that table, whereas D and trimming came from the DNA. This sample holds 200,000 to 250,000 clones; roughly 89% were observed only once. Together, the top ten hold around 6.5% of the sample.

This receptor was taken from a man between 60 and 75 years old who had recovered from COVID-19. Sequenced input: peripheral blood. In this chain, TRBV28 is recombined with TRBJ2-2; TRBD2 matches 11 bases in the middle. CDR3 loop: CASSLSGLAENTGELFF. The sequence in DNA is TGTGCCAGCAGTTTATCGGGACTAGCGGAGAACACCGGGGAGCTGTTTTTT.